This TCR beta chain was captured by sequencing in a study of PD-L1 blockade in urothelial cancer. Study summary: After treatment start, blood was analyzed at 3 weeks (second dose) and at 6 weeks. A median of about 140,000 T cells was found in the blood samples.

The time point denotes: pretreatment peripheral blood. The germline V gene has CDR1 LNHDA and CDR2 SQIVND (reference sequence). This CDR3 is 16 amino acids long. After removal of 9 bases from V and 8 bases from J, the junction contained 15 bases not matched to a gene. This table comes from immunoSEQ multiplex PCR, and its TCRdb copy is limited to in-frame clones, with some not included. The sample consists of about 79,000 clones, over 80% of them appearing once. The sample in question was PBMCs, obtained around atezolizumab (anti-PD-L1) treatment. The TCR comes from a man aged 40-50 years with urothelial cancer. This rearrangement joins TRBV19 to TRBJ2-1; TRBD1 matches at 11 bases. The CDR3, as DNA: TGTGCCAGCAATAACCCAGGGACAGGGGGTAACGATGAGCAGTTCTTC. As protein: CASNNPGTGGNDEQFF.